This T cell receptor beta chain was retrieved from a study of blood T cell repertoires in COVID-19. Study-wide background: The analysed material was cDNA or gDNA that came from T cells, B-cell-depleted T cells, or PBMCs.

Original processing methods: Reference gene primer amplification gave nucleated cell count estimates. Here immunoSEQ multiplex PCR was the method, and the copy in TCRdb shows in-frame clones only, minus some. The D gene and trimming were derived from the DNA, and the V and J assignments and clone size from that table. The sample records 130,000 to 150,000 clones, about 87% being singletons. The J segment lost 4 bases and the V segment lost 1 base, leaving 5 bases of the junction unmatched. The CDR3 covers 16 residues. The V gene's germline CDR1 is SGHTA and CDR2 FQGTGA. This clonotype was obtained from a woman aged 45-65 years with active or convalescent COVID-19. Material: peripheral blood. The chain uses TRBV7-3 and TRBJ2-1, with 9 bases fitting TRBD2. The CDR3 loop reads CASSLSASGAYNEQFF. In nucleotides, the CDR3 is TGTGCCAGCAGCTTAAGCGCTAGCGGGGCTTACAATGAGCAGTTCTTC.